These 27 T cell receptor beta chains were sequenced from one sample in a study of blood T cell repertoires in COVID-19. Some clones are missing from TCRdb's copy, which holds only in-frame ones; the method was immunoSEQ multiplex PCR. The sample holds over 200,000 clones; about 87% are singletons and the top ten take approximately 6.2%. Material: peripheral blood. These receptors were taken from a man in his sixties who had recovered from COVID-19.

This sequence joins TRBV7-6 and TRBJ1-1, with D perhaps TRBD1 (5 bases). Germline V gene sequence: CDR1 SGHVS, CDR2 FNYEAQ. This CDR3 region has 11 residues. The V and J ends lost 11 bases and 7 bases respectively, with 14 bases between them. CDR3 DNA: TGTGCCGTCCAGGGTTACCGTGAAGCTTTCTTT. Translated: CAVQGYREAFF.

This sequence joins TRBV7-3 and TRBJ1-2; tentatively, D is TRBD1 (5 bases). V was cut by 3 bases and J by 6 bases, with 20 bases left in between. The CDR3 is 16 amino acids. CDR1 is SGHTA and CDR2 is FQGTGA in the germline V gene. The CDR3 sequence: CASSLLIFGRVHGYTF. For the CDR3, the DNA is TGTGCCAGCAGCTTGCTTATTTTTGGCAGGGTTCATGGCTACACCTTC.

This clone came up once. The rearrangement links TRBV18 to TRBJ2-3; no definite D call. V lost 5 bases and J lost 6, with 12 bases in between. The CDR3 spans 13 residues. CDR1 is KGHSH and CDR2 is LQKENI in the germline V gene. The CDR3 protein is CASSEEKLDTQYF. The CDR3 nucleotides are TGTGCCAGCTCAGAGGAGAAACTGGATACGCAGTATTTT.

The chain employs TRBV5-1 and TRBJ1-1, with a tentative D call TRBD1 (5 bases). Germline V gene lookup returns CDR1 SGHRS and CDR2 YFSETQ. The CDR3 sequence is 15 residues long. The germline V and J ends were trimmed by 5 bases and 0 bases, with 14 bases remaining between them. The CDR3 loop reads CASRRGGEMNTEAFF. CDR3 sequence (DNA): TGCGCCAGCAGGAGGGGAGGGGAAATGAACACTGAAGCTTTCTTT.

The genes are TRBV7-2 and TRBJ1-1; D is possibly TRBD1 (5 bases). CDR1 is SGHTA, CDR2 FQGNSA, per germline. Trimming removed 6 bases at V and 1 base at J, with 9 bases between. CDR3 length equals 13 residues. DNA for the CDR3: TGTGCCAGCAGTTCACAGGCGAACACTGAAGCTTTCTTT. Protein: CASSSQANTEAFF. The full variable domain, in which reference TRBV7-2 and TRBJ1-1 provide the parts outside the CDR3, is GAGVSQSPSNKVTEKGKDVELRCDPISGHTALYWYRQSLGQGLEFLIYFQGNSAPDKSGLPSDRFSAERTGGSVSTLTIQRTQQEDSAVYLCASSSQANTEAFFGQGTRLTVV.

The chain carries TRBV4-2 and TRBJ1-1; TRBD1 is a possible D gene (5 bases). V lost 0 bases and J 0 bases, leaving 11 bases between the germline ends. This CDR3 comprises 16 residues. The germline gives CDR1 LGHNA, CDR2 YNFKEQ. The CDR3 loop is CASSQDPRAVNTEAFF. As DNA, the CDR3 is TGTGCCAGCAGCCAAGATCCCAGGGCAGTGAACACTGAAGCTTTCTTT.

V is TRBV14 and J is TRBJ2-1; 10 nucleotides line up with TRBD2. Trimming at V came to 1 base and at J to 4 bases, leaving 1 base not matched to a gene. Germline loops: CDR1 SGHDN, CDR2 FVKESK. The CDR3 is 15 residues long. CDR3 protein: CASSQASGSYNEQFF. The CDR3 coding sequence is TGTGCCAGCAGCCAAGCTAGCGGGAGTTACAATGAGCAGTTCTTC.

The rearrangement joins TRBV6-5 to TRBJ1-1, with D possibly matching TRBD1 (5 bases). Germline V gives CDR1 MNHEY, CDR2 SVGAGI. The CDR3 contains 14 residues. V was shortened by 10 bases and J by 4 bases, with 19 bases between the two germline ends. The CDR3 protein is CATNQWTTATEAFF. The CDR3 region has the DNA TGTGCCACCAACCAATGGACGACAGCCACTGAAGCTTTCTTT.

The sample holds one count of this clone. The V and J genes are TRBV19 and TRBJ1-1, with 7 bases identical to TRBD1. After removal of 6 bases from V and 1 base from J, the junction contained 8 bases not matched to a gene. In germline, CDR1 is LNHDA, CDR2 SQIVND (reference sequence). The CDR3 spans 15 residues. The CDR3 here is CASSQLRTGNTEAFF. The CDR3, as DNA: TGTGCCAGTAGCCAACTTCGGACAGGGAACACTGAAGCTTTCTTT.

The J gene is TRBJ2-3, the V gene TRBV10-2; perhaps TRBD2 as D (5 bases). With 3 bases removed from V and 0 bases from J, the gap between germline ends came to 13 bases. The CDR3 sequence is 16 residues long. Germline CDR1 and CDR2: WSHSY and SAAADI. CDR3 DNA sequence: TGCGCCAGCAGTGACTCTAGGTGGACTAGCACAGATACGCAGTATTTT. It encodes CASSDSRWTSTDTQYF.

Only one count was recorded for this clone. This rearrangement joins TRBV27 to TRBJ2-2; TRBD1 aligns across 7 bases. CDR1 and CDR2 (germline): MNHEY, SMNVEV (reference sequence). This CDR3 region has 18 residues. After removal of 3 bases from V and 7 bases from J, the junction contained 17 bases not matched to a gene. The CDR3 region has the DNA TGTGCCAGCAGTTTTCTACCGCCGACAGGGCCGTTGGGCGGGGAGCTGTTTTTT. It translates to CASSFLPPTGPLGGELFF.

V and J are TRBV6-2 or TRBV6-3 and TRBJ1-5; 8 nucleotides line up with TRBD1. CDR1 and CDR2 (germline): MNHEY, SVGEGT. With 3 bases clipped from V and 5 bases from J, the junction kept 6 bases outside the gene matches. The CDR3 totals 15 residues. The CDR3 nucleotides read TGTGCCAGCAGTTATCGGACAGGGCAAGATCAGCCCCAGCATTTT. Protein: CASSYRTGQDQPQHF.

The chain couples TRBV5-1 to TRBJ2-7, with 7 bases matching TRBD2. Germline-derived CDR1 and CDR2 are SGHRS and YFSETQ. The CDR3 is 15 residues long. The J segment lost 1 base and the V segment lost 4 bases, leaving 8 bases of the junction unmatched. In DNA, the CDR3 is TGCGCCAGCAGCGGGGGGGTACAGGAGTCCTACGAGCAGTACTTC. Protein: CASSGGVQESYEQYF.

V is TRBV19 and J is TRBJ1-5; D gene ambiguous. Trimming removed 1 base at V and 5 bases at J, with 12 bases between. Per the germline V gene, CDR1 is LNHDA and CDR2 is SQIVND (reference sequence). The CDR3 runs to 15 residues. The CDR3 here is CASSIGARQDQPQHF. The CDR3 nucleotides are TGTGCCAGTAGTATAGGGGCACGGCAGGATCAGCCCCAGCATTTT.

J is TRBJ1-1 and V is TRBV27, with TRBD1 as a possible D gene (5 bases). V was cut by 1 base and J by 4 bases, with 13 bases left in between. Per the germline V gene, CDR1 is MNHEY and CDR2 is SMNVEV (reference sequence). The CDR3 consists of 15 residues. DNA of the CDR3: TGTGCCAGCAGTTTATTCGACAGATTAAGCACTGAAGCTTTCTTT. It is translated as CASSLFDRLSTEAFF.

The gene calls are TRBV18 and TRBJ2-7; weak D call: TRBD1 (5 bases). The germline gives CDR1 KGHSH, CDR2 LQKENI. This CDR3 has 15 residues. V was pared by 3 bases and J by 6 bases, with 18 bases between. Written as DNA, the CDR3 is TGTGCCAGCTCACCGGAAGGCAGGGTTGGTTCCGAGCAGTACTTC. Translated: CASSPEGRVGSEQYF.

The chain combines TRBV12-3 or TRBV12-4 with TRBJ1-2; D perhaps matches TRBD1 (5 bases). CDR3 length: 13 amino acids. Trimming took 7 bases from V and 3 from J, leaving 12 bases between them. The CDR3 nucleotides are TGTGCCAGCAAGTCGGGGGTAGACTATGGCTACACCTTC. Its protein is CASKSGVDYGYTF.

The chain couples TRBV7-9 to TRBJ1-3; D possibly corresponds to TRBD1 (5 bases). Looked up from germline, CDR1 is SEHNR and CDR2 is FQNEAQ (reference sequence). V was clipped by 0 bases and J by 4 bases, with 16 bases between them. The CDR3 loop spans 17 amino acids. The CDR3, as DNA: TGTGCCAGCAGCTTAGCGTTGACAGTTCTCTCGGGAAACACCATATATTTT. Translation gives CASSLALTVLSGNTIYF.

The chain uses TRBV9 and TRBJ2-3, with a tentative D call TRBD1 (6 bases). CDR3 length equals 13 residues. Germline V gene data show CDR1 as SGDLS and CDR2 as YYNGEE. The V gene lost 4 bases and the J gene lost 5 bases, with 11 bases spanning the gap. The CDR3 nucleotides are TGTGCCAGCAGCCCGTCAGGGGTAGATACGCAGTATTTT. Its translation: CASSPSGVDTQYF.

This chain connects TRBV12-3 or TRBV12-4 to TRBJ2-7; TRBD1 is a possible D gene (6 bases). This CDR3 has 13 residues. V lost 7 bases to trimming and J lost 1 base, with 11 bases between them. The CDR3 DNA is TGTGCCAGCACCAGGACAGAATCCTACGAGCAGTACTTC. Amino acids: CASTRTESYEQYF.

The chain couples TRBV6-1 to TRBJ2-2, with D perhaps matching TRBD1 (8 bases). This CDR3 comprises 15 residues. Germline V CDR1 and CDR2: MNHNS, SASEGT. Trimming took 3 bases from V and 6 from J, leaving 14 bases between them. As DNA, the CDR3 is TGTGCCAGCAGTGATAAACAGGGGGGGGCCGGGGAGCTGTTTTTT. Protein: CASSDKQGGAGELFF.

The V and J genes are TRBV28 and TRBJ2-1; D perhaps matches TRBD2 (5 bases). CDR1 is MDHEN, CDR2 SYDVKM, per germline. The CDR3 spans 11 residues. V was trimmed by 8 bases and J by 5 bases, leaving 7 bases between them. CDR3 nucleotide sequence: TGTGCCAGCCAGCGGAACAATGAGCAGTTCTTC. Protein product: CASQRNNEQFF.

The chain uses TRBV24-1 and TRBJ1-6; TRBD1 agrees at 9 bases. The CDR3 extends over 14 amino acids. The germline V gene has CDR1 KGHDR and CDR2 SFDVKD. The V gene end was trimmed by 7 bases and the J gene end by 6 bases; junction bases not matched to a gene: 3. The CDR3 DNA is TGTGCCACCAGAGGGACAGGGCCTAATTCACCCCTCCACTTT. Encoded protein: CATRGTGPNSPLHF.

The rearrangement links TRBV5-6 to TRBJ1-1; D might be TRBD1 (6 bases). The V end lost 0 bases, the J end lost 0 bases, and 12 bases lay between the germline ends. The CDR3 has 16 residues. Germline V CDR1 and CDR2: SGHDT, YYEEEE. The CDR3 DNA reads TGTGCCAGCAGCTTGGTGGGGGCTGGGATGAACACTGAAGCTTTCTTT. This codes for CASSLVGAGMNTEAFF.

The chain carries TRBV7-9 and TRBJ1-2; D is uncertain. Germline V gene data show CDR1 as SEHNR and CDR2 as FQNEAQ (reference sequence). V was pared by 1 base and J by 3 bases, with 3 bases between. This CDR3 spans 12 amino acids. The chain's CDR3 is CASSLGDYGYTF. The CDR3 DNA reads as TGTGCCAGCAGCTTAGGAGACTATGGCTACACCTTC.

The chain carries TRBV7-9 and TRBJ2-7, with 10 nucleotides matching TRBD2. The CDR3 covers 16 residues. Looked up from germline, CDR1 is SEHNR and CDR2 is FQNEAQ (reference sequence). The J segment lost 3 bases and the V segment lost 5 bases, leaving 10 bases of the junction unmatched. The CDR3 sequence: CASSPNPLAGVYEQYF. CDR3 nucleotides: TGTGCCAGCAGCCCAAACCCCCTAGCGGGAGTCTACGAGCAGTACTTC.

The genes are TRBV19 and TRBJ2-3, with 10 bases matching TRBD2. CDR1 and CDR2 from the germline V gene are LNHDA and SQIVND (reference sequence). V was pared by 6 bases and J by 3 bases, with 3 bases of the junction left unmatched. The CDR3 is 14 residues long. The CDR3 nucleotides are TGTGCCAGTAGCCTAGCGGGAGCAACAGATACGCAGTATTTT. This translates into CASSLAGATDTQYF.